This T cell receptor beta chain was identified during a study of CD8 T cells in ankylosing spondylitis. General observations from the study: Within matched ankylosing spondylitis synovial fluid, disease-linked clones were reportedly significantly enriched. Previous work reported some of these motif variants in the synovial fluid and blood of reactive arthritis. A TCR beta motif made of eight highly homologous variants seemed typical of ankylosing spondylitis blood. Peripheral blood held disease-linked clones only at relatively low frequency, and these were CD8+.

Using quantitative 5'-RACE with molecular barcodes, the authors made TCR beta libraries. TCRdb used MiXCR to reprocess the 5' RACE reads, holding one entry per CDR3 protein. The data show approximately 300,000 distinct CDR3 sequences, approximately 8% seen once. As to this clonotype: What it binds is unknown.

V lost 5 bases, J lost 1 base, and 13 bases lay in between. Germline V gene sequence: CDR1 SNHLY, CDR2 FYNNEI. The CDR3 is 15 amino acids. J is TRBJ2-3 and V is TRBV2, with D perhaps TRBD1 (6 bases). The sequenced sample was blood, either unsorted or a sorted T cell fraction (not recorded which). The TCR sequence derives from a male donor with ankylosing spondylitis. CDR3 DNA sequence: TGTGCCAGCAGTAGGGGGAGAGAGGGCACAGATACGCAGTATTTT. This sequence encodes CASSRGREGTDTQYF.